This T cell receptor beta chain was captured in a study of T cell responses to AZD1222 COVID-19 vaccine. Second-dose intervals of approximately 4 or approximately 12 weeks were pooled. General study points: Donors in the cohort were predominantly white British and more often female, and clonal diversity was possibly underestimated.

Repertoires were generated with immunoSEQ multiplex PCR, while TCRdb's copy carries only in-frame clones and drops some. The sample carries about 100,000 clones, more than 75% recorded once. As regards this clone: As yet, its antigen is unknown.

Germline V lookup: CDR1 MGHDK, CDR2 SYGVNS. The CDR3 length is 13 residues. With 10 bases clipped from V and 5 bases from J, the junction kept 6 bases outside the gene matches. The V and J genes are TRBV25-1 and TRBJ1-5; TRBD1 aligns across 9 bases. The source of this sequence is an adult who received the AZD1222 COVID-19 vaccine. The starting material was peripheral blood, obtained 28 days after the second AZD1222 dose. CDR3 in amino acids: CATGDREDQPQHF. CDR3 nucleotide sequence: TGTGCCACCGGGGACAGGGAAGATCAGCCCCAGCATTTT. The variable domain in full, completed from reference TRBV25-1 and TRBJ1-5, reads EADIYQTPRYLVIGTGKKITLECSQTMGHDKMYWYQQDPGMELHLIHYSYGVNSTEKGDLSSESTVSRIRTEHFPLTLESARPSHTSQYLCATGDREDQPQHFGDGTRLSIL.